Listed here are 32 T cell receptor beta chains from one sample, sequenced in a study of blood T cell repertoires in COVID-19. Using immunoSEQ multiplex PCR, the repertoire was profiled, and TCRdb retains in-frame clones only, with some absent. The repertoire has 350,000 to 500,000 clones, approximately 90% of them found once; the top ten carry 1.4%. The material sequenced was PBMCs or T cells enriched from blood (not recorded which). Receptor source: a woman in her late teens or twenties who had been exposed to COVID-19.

The CDR3 DNA follows: TGCGCCAGCAGCCAAGATCCCGGACTCCTCTCCTACGAGCAGTACTTC. This translates into CASSQDPGLLSYEQYF. The V and J genes are TRBV4-3 and TRBJ2-7; tentative D call: TRBD2 (5 bases). The ends were cut back, 0 bases at V and 0 bases at J, with 12 bases in the middle. The CDR3 is 16 amino acids. Germline V gene sequence: CDR1 LGHNA, CDR2 YSLEER.

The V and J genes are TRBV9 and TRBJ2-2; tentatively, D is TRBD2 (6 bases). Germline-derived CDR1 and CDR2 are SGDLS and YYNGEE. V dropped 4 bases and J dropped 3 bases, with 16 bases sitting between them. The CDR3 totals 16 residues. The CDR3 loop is CASSPRGGIDTGELFF. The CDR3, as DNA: TGTGCCAGCAGCCCGCGTGGGGGGATAGACACCGGGGAGCTGTTTTTT. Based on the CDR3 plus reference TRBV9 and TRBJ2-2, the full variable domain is DSGVTQTPKHLITATGQRVTLRCSPRSGDLSVYWYQQSLDQGLQFLIQYYNGEERAKGNILERFSAQQFPDLHSELNLSSLELGDSALYFCASSPRGGIDTGELFFGEGSRLTVL.

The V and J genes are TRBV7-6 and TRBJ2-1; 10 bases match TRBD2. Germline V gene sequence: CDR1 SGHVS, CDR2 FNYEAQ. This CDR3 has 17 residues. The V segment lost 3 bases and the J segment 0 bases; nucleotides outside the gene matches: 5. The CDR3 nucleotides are TGTGCCAGCAGCTTTATCCTAGCGGGGGCCTCCTACAATGAGCAGTTCTTC. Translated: CASSFILAGASYNEQFF. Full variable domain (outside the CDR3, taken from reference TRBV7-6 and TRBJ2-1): GAGVSQSPRYKVTKRGQDVALRCDPISGHVSLYWYRQALGQGPEFLTYFNYEAQQDKSGLPNDRFSAERPEGSISTLTIQRTEQRDSAMYRCASSFILAGASYNEQFFGPGTRLTVL.

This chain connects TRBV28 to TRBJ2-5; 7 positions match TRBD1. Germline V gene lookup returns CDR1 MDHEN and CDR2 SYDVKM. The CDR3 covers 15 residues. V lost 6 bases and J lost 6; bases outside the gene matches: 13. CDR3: CASSQIDRDLKTQYF. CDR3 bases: TGTGCCAGCAGCCAAATCGACAGGGATTTGAAGACCCAGTACTTC.

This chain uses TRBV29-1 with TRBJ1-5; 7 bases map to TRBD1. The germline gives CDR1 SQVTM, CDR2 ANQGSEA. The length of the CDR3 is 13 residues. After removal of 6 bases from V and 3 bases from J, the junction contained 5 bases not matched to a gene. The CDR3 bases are TGCAGCGTGGGGGACAGACTCAATCAGCCCCAGCATTTT. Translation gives CSVGDRLNQPQHF.

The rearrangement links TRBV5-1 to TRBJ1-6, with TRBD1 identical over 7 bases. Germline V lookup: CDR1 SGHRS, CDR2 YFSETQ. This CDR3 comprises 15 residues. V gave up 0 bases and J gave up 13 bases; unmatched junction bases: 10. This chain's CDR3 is CASSLGTGYLGPLHF. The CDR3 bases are TGCGCCAGCAGCTTGGGGACAGGATACCTTGGGCCCCTCCACTTT.

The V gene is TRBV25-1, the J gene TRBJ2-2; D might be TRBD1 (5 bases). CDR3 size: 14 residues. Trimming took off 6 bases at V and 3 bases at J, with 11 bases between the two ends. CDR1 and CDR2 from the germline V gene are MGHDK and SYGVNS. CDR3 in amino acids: CASRLGRYTGELFF. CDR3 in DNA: TGTGCCAGCAGGTTGGGGCGTTACACCGGGGAGCTGTTTTTT.

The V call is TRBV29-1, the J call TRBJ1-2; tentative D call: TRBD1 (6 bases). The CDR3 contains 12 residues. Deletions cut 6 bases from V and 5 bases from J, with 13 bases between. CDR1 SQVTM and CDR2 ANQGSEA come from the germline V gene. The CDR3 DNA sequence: TGCAGCGTCGTTACAGGGTTTTATGGCTACACCTTC. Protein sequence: CSVVTGFYGYTF.

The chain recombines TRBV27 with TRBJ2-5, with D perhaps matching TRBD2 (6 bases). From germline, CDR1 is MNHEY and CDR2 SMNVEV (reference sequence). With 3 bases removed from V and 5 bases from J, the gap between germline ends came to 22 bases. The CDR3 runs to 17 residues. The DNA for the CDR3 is TGTGCCAGCAGTTTTGTTGGAAGGAGGGTGGAAAAGGAGACCCAGTACTTC. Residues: CASSFVGRRVEKETQYF.

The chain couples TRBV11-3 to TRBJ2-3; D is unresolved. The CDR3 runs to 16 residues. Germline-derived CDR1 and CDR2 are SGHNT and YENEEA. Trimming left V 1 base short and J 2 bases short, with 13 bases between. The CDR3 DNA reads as TGTGCCAGCAGCTTAGTAGGCAGGCGATACACAGATACGCAGTATTTT. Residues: CASSLVGRRYTDTQYF.

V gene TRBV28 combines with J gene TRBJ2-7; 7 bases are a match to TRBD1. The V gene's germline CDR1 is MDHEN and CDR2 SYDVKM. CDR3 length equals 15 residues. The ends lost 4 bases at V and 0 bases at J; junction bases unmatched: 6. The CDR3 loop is CASSSGQIASYEQYF. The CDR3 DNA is TGTGCCAGCAGTTCGGGACAGATTGCCTCCTACGAGCAGTACTTC.

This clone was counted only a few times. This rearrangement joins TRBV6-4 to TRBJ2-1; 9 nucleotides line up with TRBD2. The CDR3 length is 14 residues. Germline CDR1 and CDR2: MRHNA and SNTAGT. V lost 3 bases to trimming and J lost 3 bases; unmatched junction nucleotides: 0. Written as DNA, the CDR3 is TGTGCCAGCAGTGAGCGGGAGGGCTACAATGAGCAGTTCTTC. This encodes CASSEREGYNEQFF.

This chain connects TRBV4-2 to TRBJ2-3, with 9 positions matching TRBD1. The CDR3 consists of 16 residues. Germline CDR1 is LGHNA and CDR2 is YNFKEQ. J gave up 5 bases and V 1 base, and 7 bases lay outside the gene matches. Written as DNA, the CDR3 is TGTGCCAGCAGCCAAGCGGCGGGACAGGGAAAAGATACGCAGTATTTT. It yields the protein CASSQAAGQGKDTQYF.

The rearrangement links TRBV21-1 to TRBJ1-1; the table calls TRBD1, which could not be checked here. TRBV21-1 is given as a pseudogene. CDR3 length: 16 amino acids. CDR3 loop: CARDREDKTSNTEAFF. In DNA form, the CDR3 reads TGTGCCAGAGACAGGGAGGACAAAACTTCGAACACTGAAGCTTTCTTT.

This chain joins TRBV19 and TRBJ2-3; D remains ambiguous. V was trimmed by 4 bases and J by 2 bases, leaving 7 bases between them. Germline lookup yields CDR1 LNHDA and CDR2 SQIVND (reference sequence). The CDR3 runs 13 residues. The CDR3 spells CASSKSLTDTQYF. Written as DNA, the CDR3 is TGTGCCAGTAGTAAGAGCCTCACAGATACGCAGTATTTT.

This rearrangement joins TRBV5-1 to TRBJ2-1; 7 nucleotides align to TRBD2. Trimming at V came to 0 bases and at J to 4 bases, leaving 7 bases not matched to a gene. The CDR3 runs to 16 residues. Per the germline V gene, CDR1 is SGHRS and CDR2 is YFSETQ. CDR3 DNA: TGCGCCAGCAGCTTGGCCTCTAGCGGCCGTTACAATGAGCAGTTCTTC. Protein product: CASSLASSGRYNEQFF.

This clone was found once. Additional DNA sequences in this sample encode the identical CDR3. The CDR3 loop is CASSLSSNEQFF. DNA for the CDR3: TGTGCCAGCAGTTTGTCTTCCAATGAGCAGTTCTTC. This chain joins TRBV12-3 or TRBV12-4 and TRBJ2-1; D gene uncertain. The CDR3 runs to 12 residues. Trimming took 3 bases from V and 6 from J, leaving 6 bases between them.

This CDR3 reads CASSYFNSYEQYF. In DNA form, the CDR3 reads TGTGCCAGCAGTTACTTCAACTCCTACGAGCAGTACTTC. The V and J genes are TRBV6-2 or TRBV6-3 and TRBJ2-7, with D unresolved. The CDR3 covers 13 residues. V was shortened by 1 base and J by 0 bases, with 4 bases between the two germline ends. Germline lookup yields CDR1 MNHEY and CDR2 SVGEGT.

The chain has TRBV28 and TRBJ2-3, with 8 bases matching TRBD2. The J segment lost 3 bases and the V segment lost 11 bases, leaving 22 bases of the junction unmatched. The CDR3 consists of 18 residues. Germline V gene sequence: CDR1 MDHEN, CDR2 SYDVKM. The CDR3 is CAAALGGLAGWGTDTQYF. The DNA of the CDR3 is TGTGCCGCTGCACTGGGCGGTCTAGCGGGCTGGGGTACAGATACGCAGTATTTT.

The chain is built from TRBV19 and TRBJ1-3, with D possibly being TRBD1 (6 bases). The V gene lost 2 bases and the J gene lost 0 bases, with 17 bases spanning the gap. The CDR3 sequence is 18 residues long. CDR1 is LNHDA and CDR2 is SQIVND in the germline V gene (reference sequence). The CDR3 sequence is CASSILGGTYISGNTIYF. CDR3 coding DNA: TGTGCCAGTAGTATACTAGGGGGAACTTACATCTCTGGAAACACCATATATTTT.

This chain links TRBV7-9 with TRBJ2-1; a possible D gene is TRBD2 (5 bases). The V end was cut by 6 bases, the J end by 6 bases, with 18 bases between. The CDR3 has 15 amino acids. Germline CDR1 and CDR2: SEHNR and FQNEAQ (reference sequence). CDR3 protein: CASSHTGLETNEQFF. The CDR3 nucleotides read TGTGCCAGCAGTCATACTGGACTTGAAACCAATGAGCAGTTCTTC.

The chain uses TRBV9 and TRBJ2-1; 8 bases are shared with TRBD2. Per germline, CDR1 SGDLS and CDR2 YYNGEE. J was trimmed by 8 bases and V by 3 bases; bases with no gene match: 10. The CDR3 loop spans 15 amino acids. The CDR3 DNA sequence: TGTGCCAGCAGCGCGCCGGGGGGGCCCTGGGATGAGCAGTTCTTC. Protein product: CASSAPGGPWDEQFF.

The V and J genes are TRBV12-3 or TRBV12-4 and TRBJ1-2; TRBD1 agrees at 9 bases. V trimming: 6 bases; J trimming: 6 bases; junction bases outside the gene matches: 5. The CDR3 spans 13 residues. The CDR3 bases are TGTGCCAGCAGCTTACAGGGGGCGGATGGCTACACCTTC. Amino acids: CASSLQGADGYTF.

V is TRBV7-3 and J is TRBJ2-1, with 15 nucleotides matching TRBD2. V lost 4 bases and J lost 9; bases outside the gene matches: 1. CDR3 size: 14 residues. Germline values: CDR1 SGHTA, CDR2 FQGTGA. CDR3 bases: TGTGCCAGCAGCTCGGGACTAGCGGGGGGTGAGCAGTTCTTC. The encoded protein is CASSSGLAGGEQFF.

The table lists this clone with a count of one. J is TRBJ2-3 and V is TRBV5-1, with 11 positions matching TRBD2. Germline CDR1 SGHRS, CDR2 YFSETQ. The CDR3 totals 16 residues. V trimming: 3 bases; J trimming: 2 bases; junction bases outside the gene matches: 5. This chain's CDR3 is CASSSVAGGPTDTQYF. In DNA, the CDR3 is TGCGCCAGCAGCTCTGTAGCGGGGGGGCCCACAGATACGCAGTATTTT.

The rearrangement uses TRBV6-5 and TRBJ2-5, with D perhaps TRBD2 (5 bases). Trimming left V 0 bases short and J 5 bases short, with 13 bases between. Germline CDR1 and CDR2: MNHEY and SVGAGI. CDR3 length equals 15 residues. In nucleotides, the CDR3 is TGTGCCAGCAGTTACTCGCTCCACGGAGGCGAGACCCAGTACTTC. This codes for CASSYSLHGGETQYF.

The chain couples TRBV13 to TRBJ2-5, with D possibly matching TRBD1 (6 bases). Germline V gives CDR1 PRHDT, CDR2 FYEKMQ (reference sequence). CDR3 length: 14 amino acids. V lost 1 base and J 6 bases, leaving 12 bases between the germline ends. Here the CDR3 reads CASSLEQGIQTQYF. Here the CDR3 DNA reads TGTGCCAGCAGCTTAGAACAGGGTATACAGACCCAGTACTTC.

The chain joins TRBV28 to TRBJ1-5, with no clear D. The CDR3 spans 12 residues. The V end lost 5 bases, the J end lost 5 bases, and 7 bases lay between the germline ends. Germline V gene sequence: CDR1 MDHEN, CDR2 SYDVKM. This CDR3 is CASSPPYQPQHF. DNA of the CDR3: TGTGCCAGCAGTCCCCCTTATCAGCCCCAGCATTTT.

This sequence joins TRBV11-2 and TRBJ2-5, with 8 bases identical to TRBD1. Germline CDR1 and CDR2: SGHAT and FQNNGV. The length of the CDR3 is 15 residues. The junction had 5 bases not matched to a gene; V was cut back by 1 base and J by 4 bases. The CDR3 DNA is TGTGCCAGCAGCTTAGTTCAGGGGGCTGGAGAGACCCAGTACTTC. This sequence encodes CASSLVQGAGETQYF. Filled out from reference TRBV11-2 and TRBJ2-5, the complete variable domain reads EAGVAQSPRYKIIEKRQSVAFWCNPISGHATLYWYQQILGQGPKLLIQFQNNGVVDDSQLPKDRFSAERLKGVDSTLKIQPAKLEDSAVYLCASSLVQGAGETQYFGPGTRLLVL.

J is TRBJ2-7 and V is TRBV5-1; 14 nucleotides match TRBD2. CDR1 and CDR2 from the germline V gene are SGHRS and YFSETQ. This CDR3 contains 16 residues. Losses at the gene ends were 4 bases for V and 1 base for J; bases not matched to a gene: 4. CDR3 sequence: CASSNGLAGGSYEQYF. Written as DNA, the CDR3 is TGCGCCAGCAGCAACGGACTAGCGGGAGGTTCCTACGAGCAGTACTTC.

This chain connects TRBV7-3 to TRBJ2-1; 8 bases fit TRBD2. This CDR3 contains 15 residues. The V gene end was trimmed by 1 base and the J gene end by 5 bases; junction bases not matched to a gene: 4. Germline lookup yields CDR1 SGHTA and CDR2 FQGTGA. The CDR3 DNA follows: TGTGCCAGCAGCTTAAGCGGGGGGATTGACAATGAGCAGTTCTTC. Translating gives CASSLSGGIDNEQFF.

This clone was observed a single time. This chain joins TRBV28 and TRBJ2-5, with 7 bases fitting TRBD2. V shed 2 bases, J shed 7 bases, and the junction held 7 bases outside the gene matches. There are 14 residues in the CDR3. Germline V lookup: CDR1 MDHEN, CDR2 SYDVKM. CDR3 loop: CASSLPEAGRTQYF. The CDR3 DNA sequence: TGTGCCAGCAGTTTACCCGAAGCGGGAAGGACCCAGTACTTC.